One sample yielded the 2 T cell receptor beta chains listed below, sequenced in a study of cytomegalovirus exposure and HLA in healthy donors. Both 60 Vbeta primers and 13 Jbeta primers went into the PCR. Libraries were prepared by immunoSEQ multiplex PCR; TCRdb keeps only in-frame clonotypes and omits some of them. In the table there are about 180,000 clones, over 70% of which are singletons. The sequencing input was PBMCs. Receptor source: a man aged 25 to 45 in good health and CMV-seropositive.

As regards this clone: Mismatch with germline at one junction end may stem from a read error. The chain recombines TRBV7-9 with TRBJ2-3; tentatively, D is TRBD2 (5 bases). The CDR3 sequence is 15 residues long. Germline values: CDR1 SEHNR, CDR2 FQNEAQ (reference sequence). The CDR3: CSSSLAPGITDTQYF. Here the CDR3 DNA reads TGTTCCAGCAGCTTAGCGCCGGGGATCACAGATACGCAGTATTTT.

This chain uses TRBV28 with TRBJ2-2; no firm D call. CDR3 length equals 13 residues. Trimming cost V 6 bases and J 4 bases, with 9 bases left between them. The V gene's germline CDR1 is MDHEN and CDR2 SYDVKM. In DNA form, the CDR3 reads TGTGCCAGCAGCGGAGATGCCACCGGGGAGCTGTTTTTT. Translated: CASSGDATGELFF. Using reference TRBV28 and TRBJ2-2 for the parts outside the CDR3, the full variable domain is DVKVTQSSRYLVKRTGEKVFLECVQDMDHENMFWYRQDPGLGLRLIYFSYDVKMKEKGDIPEGYSVSREKKERFSLILESASTNQTSMYLCASSGDATGELFFGEGSRLTVL.